Sequencing of this T cell receptor beta chain was carried out in a study of T cell changes during pregnancy in multiple sclerosis. The table came from immunoSEQ multiplex PCR; TCRdb's copy has only in-frame clones and leaves some out. The sample lists some 39,000 clones, approximately 90% occurring once. Trimming removed 3 bases at V and 6 bases at J, with 6 bases between. Germline V gene data show CDR1 as DFQATT and CDR2 as SNEGSKA (reference sequence). CDR3 length: 11 residues. The specimen comprised CD4+ T cells from peripheral blood mononuclear cells, sampled in the second trimester of pregnancy. This TCR came from a female donor in good health, enrolled as a control in a pregnancy study. The chain couples TRBV20-1 to TRBJ2-1; D not certain. The CDR3 DNA follows: TGCAGTGCTAGTCCGAGCAATGAGCAGTTCTTC. This codes for CSASPSNEQFF.